Detailed here is one TCR beta chain. As yet, its antigen is unknown. This specimen belongs to a study of Ad26.COV2.S vaccination and SARS-CoV-2 variants. Study summary: Among those in the COV1001 Ad26.COV2.S trial arm was the donor. Into the muscle, Ad26.COV2.S was dosed once or twice, 56 days apart. Study observations and caveats: Non-spike TCR breadth was similar in vaccine and placebo recipients.

Noted treatment: around 19 received Ad26.COV2.S at low or high dose, single or two shots; roughly five received placebo; per-sample allocation not given. The study sampled participants on day 63 after the first vaccine or placebo injection. The vaccine antigen was prefusion-stabilized Wuhan SARS-CoV-2 spike. Germline loops: CDR1 SGHAT, CDR2 FQNNGV. The CDR3 runs 13 residues. The V and J ends lost 3 bases and 2 bases respectively, with 6 bases between them. TCRdb keeps only in-frame clones here, not all; method: immunoSEQ multiplex PCR. The sample has about 250,000 clones; around 87% are singletons. This chain links TRBV11-2 with TRBJ2-3, with unresolved D. This sequence was found in a person aged 18-65 years who received the Ad26.COV2.S COVID-19 vaccine or a placebo. The material was peripheral blood, obtained in a trial of Ad26.COV2.S vaccine versus placebo. Written as DNA, the CDR3 is TGTGCCAGCAGCTTGGATATCACAGATACGCAGTATTTT. Protein: CASSLDITDTQYF.